This T cell receptor (beta chain) was captured in a study of T cells in Graves' hyperthyroidism and ophthalmopathy. V lost 3 bases and J lost 8, with 8 bases in between. The CDR3 sequence is 12 residues long. Germline V gene lookup returns CDR1 KGHSH and CDR2 LQKENI. Many counts were recorded for this clonotype. Uncontrolled infection, other autoimmune disease, pregnancy or lactation barred patients from enrollment. RNA transcripts yielded amplified TCR beta CDR3 regions. Carried out on the TCR CDR3, a first-round RT-PCR used the HTBI primer set. TCRdb analysed the multiplex PCR reads with MiXCR anew, one entry per CDR3 protein. There are around 210,000 distinct CDR3 sequences in the sample; less than 20% occur only once, and around 48% lies in the top ten.

Input material: blood. The clonotype was recovered from a woman aged 45-65 years with Graves' hyperthyroidism. The chain joins TRBV18 to TRBJ2-1; D unresolved. CDR3 sequence reads: CASSPRPDEQFF. CDR3 coding DNA: TGTGCCAGCTCACCCAGACCCGATGAGCAGTTCTTC.